The sample holds a few counts of the clone carrying this T cell receptor (beta chain). Germline CDR1 is MNHEY and CDR2 is SVGEGT. CDR3 length: 13 residues. V dropped 2 bases and J dropped 9 bases, with 8 bases sitting between them. TCRdb keeps only in-frame clones here, not all; method: immunoSEQ multiplex PCR. Of about 280,000 clones detected, around four fifths appear once; the ten largest clones hold approximately 9%. This entry belongs to a study of blood T cell repertoires in COVID-19. This receptor was taken from a woman between 50 and 59 years old who had recovered from COVID-19. The sequencing sample was made of peripheral blood. V and J are TRBV6-2 or TRBV6-3 and TRBJ1-6; D remains ambiguous. The CDR3 reads CASSYGLPSPLHF. As DNA, the CDR3 is TGTGCCAGCAGTTACGGACTGCCTTCACCCCTCCACTTT.